These T cell receptor beta chains were read from a single sample in a study of blood T cell repertoires in COVID-19. Measured with immunoSEQ multiplex PCR; TCRdb has only the in-frame clones, and not every one. The sample comprises fewer than 250,000 clones, 83% of which are singletons, and roughly 2.5% rests with the top ten. The sample consisted of peripheral blood. These TCRs come from a woman aged 40 to 50 with active or convalescent COVID-19. Both conserved end residues are part of each CDR3. The order of the fields is J gene, V gene, CDR3 protein.

J: TRBJ1-2; V: TRBV2; CDR3: CASSELDREWGYGYTF
J: TRBJ2-1; V: TRBV27; CDR3: CASSSGGKGPNEQFF
J: TRBJ2-5; V: TRBV2; CDR3: CASSGLGLTQETQYF
J: TRBJ2-7; V: TRBV19; CDR3: CASSMGAEQYF
J: TRBJ1-6; V: TRBV5-4; CDR3: CASSFGGSPLHF
J: TRBJ1-1; V: TRBV6-2/TRBV6-3; CDR3: CASSYPRADTEAFF
J: TRBJ2-5; V: TRBV9; CDR3: CASSTGLAGGQETQYF
J: TRBJ2-6; V: TRBV6-2/TRBV6-3; CDR3: CASSVTGSGANVLTF
J: TRBJ2-2; V: TRBV7-6; CDR3: CASSLMSGTSGAGELFF
J: TRBJ2-5; V: TRBV2; CDR3: CASQTNSAGTQYF
J: TRBJ2-3; V: TRBV30; CDR3: CAWRDRGTITDTQYF
J: TRBJ2-1; V: TRBV11-3; CDR3: CASSFLPLVGGPNNEQFF
J: TRBJ2-5; V: TRBV6-5; CDR3: CASSYETGDRETQYF
J: TRBJ2-5; V: TRBV19; CDR3: CASSIGGGETQYF
J: TRBJ2-1; V: TRBV5-1; CDR3: CASSLSNEQFF
J: TRBJ1-6; V: TRBV3-1/TRBV3-2; CDR3: CASSQTGTTFYNSPLHF
J: TRBJ2-5; V: TRBV6-6; CDR3: CASSQPDRGEETQYF
J: TRBJ2-5; V: TRBV19; CDR3: CASSTGQFQETQYF
J: TRBJ1-2; V: TRBV19; CDR3: CASSSLQGPYGYTF
J: TRBJ1-3; V: TRBV5-4; CDR3: CASSLRPEAGNTIYF
J: TRBJ1-5; V: TRBV5-1; CDR3: CASSPDGQGYQPQHF
J: TRBJ2-5; V: TRBV9; CDR3: CASSATGTETQYF
J: TRBJ1-1; V: TRBV19; CDR3: CASSIFGGLNTEAFF
J: TRBJ1-2; V: TRBV3-1/TRBV3-2; CDR3: CASSQGRGAQGALGYTF
J: TRBJ1-2; V: TRBV28; CDR3: CASSVGQGRYGYTF
J: TRBJ1-1; V: TRBV18; CDR3: CASSLMNTEAFF
J: TRBJ2-3; V: TRBV27; CDR3: CASSTRLAGDSTDTQYF
J: TRBJ1-5; V: TRBV19; CDR3: CASRGLRARNQPQHF
J: TRBJ2-1; V: TRBV19; CDR3: CASSIDLGGEQFF
J: TRBJ1-6; V: TRBV5-4; CDR3: CASSLTSSYNSPLHF
J: TRBJ2-3; V: TRBV9; CDR3: CASSAGTSGTDTQYF
J: TRBJ2-3; V: TRBV6-2/TRBV6-3; CDR3: CASSYLTKRQSTDTQYF
J: TRBJ1-2; V: TRBV3-1/TRBV3-2; CDR3: CASSQDRGQGAANYGYTF
J: TRBJ1-5; V: TRBV6-5; CDR3: CASGTGGSNQPQHF
J: TRBJ2-5; V: TRBV5-1; CDR3: CASSLASGEETQYF
J: TRBJ1-1; V: TRBV11-2; CDR3: CASSSRGGTEAFF
J: TRBJ2-3; V: TRBV18; CDR3: CASSLRGTTDTQYF
J: TRBJ2-7; V: TRBV30; CDR3: CAWSANRQPYEQYF
J: TRBJ2-7; V: TRBV15; CDR3: CATSRDGGAGAYEQYF
J: TRBJ2-1; V: TRBV7-9; CDR3: CASSSIRGISYNEQFF
J: TRBJ1-5; V: TRBV12-3/TRBV12-4; CDR3: CASSFQSNQPQHF
J: TRBJ1-1; V: TRBV28; CDR3: CASSSRQKFTEAFF
J: TRBJ2-7; V: TRBV29-1; CDR3: CSVEGSGTGTDEQYF
J: TRBJ2-5; V: TRBV19; CDR3: CASSPPGTGERETQYF
J: TRBJ1-1; V: TRBV6-6; CDR3: CASRVLDRMNTEAFF
J: TRBJ1-1; V: TRBV7-3; CDR3: CASSLRATQGGSTEAFF
J: TRBJ2-2; V: TRBV9; CDR3: CASSSRGDRVGTGELFF
J: TRBJ2-3; V: TRBV30; CDR3: CASPPTDTQYF
J: TRBJ1-6; V: TRBV2; CDR3: CAAGDRGNSPLHF
J: TRBJ2-3; V: TRBV19; CDR3: CASSIGASGADTQYF
J: TRBJ1-4; V: TRBV10-3; CDR3: CAISETGNEKLFF
J: TRBJ2-1; V: TRBV13; CDR3: CASSLVAGKWNEQFF